What follows describes a single TCR beta chain. PCR amplification relied on 60 Vbeta primers (plus 13 Jbeta primers). Sequenced by immunoSEQ multiplex PCR; TCRdb stores in-frame clones only, minus some. Found here are around 150,000 clones, roughly three quarters of them singletons; the top ten hold about 3.4%. The data originate from a study of cytomegalovirus exposure and HLA in healthy donors. The V gene lost 8 bases and the J gene lost 0 bases, with 17 bases spanning the gap. Germline V CDR1 and CDR2: LNHDA, SQIVND (reference sequence). The CDR3 runs to 17 residues. Input material: PBMCs. The J gene is TRBJ2-6, the V gene TRBV19; tentatively, D is TRBD2 (6 bases). This sequence originates from a male donor in good health and CMV-seronegative. The CDR3 nucleotides read TGTGCCAGTTCCGGAGGGGCAGTTTACTCTGGGGCCAACGTCCTGACTTTC. As protein: CASSGGAVYSGANVLTF. The entire variable domain, with the rest obtained from reference TRBV19 and TRBJ2-6, is as follows: DGGITQSPKYLFRKEGQNVTLSCEQNLNHDAMYWYRQDPGQGLRLIYYSQIVNDFQKGDIAEGYSVSREKKESFPLTVTSAQKNPTAFYLCASSGGAVYSGANVLTFGAGSRLTVL.